This T cell receptor (beta chain) was found in a study of cytomegalovirus exposure and HLA in healthy donors. Vbeta (60) and Jbeta (13) primers were used in the PCR. In the source study's methods: Later, tens of millions of unique TCR beta chains were counted in an analysis, and 10 million to 12 million of them were shared. Only in-frame clones appear in the TCRdb table, and some are missing; sequencing was by immunoSEQ multiplex PCR. The DNA was the basis for D and trimming; V, J and clone size are from that table. The top ten hold around 7.8% of the sample, which has 100,000 to 130,000 clones, around four fifths seen once. CDR1 and CDR2 (germline): SGDLS, YYNGEE. With V trimmed by 5 bases and J by 3 bases, 5 bases remained unmatched. This CDR3 has 14 residues.

The sequence was collected from a man aged 25-45 years in good health and CMV-seronegative. The chain links TRBV9 to TRBJ1-2, with 9 bases fitting TRBD1. Sequencing used PBMCs. CDR3 protein: CASSGTGPYYGYTF. The CDR3 nucleotides read TGTGCCAGCAGTGGGACAGGGCCGTACTATGGCTACACCTTC.